These 5 T cell receptor beta chains originate from one sample sequenced in a study of T cells in localized non-small cell lung cancer. Profiled with immunoSEQ multiplex PCR; TCRdb holds only in-frame clones, not every one. The data hold about 59,000 clones, with about 90% observed a single time. The source was peripheral blood, collected before any cancer treatment. Source of these receptors: a man aged 35-75 years with stage I squamous cell lung carcinoma.

The rearrangement joins TRBV28 to TRBJ1-5; D is possibly TRBD1 (6 bases). This CDR3 has 16 amino acids. Trimming left V 3 bases short and J 0 bases short, with 12 bases between. The germline V gene encodes CDR1 MDHEN and CDR2 SYDVKM. This CDR3 is CASSFPQGPSNQPQHF. Here the CDR3 DNA reads TGTGCCAGCAGTTTCCCCCAGGGGCCTAGCAATCAGCCCCAGCATTTT.

V is TRBV11-3 and J is TRBJ2-2; perhaps TRBD1 as D (5 bases). Germline CDR1 is SGHNT and CDR2 is YENEEA. The V gene lost 4 bases and the J gene lost 8 bases, with 11 bases spanning the gap. CDR3 length: 13 residues. CDR3 DNA: TGTGCCAGCAGCTCGTCCAGGGTAGGGGAGCTGTTTTTT. Its translation is CASSSSRVGELFF.

As regards this clone: An end of the junction does not agree with germline; a read error may underlie this. The CDR3 DNA reads TGTGCCAGCAGCTTAGCGGCTAGCGGGAGAGCCCAAAACATTCAGTACTTC. This gives the protein CASSLAASGRAQNIQYF. This chain joins TRBV7-2 and TRBJ2-4; 10 bases match TRBD2. CDR1 SGHTA and CDR2 FQGNSA come from the germline V gene. This CDR3 contains 17 residues.

The V call is TRBV7-9, the J call TRBJ2-7, with 8 positions matching TRBD1. Per germline, CDR1 SEHNR and CDR2 FQNEAQ (reference sequence). The CDR3 has 13 amino acids. V was pared by 5 bases and J by 3 bases, with 3 bases of the junction left unmatched. Written as DNA, the CDR3 is TGTGCCAGCAGCCCAGACAGGGGCTACGAGCAGTACTTC. This codes for CASSPDRGYEQYF.

The V call is TRBV5-1, the J call TRBJ1-1, with a possible D match to TRBD1 (5 bases). The CDR3 is made up of 13 amino acids. In germline, CDR1 is SGHRS, CDR2 YFSETQ. V shed 0 bases and J shed 8 bases, with 11 bases lying between them. DNA of the CDR3: TGCGCCAGCAGCTTGGAGGGCAGGGAGGAAGCTTTCTTT. Its translation: CASSLEGREEAFF.